A selection of T cell receptor beta chains follows, all from one sample in a study of blood T cell repertoires in COVID-19. Sequencing used immunoSEQ multiplex PCR; TCRdb keeps in-frame clones, though not all of them. In the table there are about 170,000 clones, approximately 91% of which are singletons. The sample was peripheral blood. The receptors stem from a man aged 18 to 30 with COVID-19, enrolled during active disease. Each CDR3 is given with its conserved first and last residue. Each record gives: J gene, V gene, clone size, D gene, CDR3 protein, CDR3 DNA. D genes are given only for firm matches. Rows give clone size only sometimes, using once, few, many, or a class for an expanded clone.

>TRBJ2-7|TRBV30|.|.
CAWSGYRDLAYEQYF
TGTGCCTGGAGTGGGTACAGGGACCTAGCCTACGAGCAGTACTTC
>TRBJ2-1|TRBV9|.|TRBD2
CASSVNSGSSYNEQFF
TGTGCCAGCAGCGTTAATAGCGGGAGCTCCTACAATGAGCAGTTCTTC
>TRBJ2-6|TRBV7-3|once|.
CASSLTPRGRMSGANVLTF
TGTGCCAGCAGCTTAACCCCCAGGGGTAGAATGTCTGGGGCCAACGTCCTGACTTTC
>TRBJ1-2|TRBV7-2|.|TRBD1
CASSPGGFNYGYTF
TGTGCCAGCAGCCCAGGGGGTTTTAACTATGGCTACACCTTC
>TRBJ2-2|TRBV3-1/TRBV3-2|once|.
CASSQDRDTGELFF
TGTGCCAGCAGCCAAGATCGGGATACCGGGGAGCTGTTTTTT
>TRBJ2-2|TRBV20-1|.|.
CSASRGNTGELFF
TGCAGTGCTAGTCGGGGGAACACCGGGGAGCTGTTTTTT
>TRBJ2-7|TRBV9|.|TRBD1
CASSVGTGEEQYF
TGTGCCAGCAGCGTAGGGACAGGGGAGGAGCAGTACTTC
>TRBJ2-3|TRBV10-3|.|.
CAISESRAGSTDTQYF
TGTGCCATCAGTGAGAGTAGGGCGGGAAGCACAGATACGCAGTATTTT
>TRBJ2-1|TRBV11-3|.|TRBD1
CASSLGTTGADDEQFF
TGTGCCAGCAGCTTAGGAACGACAGGGGCAGATGATGAGCAGTTCTTC
>TRBJ1-1|TRBV5-1|.|TRBD1
CASSTGTGGVAFF
TGCGCCAGCAGCACCGGGACAGGGGGCGTAGCTTTCTTT
>TRBJ1-3|TRBV7-9|.|.
CASSLNRGNTIYF
TGTGCCAGCAGCTTGAACAGGGGAAACACCATATATTTT
>TRBJ2-1|TRBV7-2|.|TRBD2
CASRLQLAGGHNEQFF
TGTGCCAGCAGACTCCAACTAGCGGGGGGCCACAATGAGCAGTTCTTC
>TRBJ2-7|TRBV27|.|TRBD2
CASSPGLGREQYF
TGTGCCAGCAGTCCCGGACTAGGGCGAGAGCAGTACTTC
>TRBJ2-7|TRBV27|.|TRBD1
CASSLDRGGYEQYF
TGTGCCAGCAGTCTTGACAGGGGCGGCTACGAGCAGTACTTC
>TRBJ2-7|TRBV28|.|.
CASSLRGYEQYF
TGTGCCAGCAGTTTACGGGGCTACGAGCAGTACTTC
>TRBJ1-3|TRBV28|.|.
CASSFRLGFTRGYSGNTIYF
TGTGCCAGCAGTTTTCGGCTCGGATTTACAAGGGGTTACTCTGGAAACACCATATATTTT
>TRBJ2-3|TRBV24-1|.|TRBD1
CATSKPTGGVADTQYF
TGTGCCACCAGTAAACCGACAGGGGGAGTCGCAGATACGCAGTATTTT
>TRBJ2-7|TRBV5-6|.|TRBD2
CASSTGTSVYEQYF
TGTGCCAGCAGCACCGGGACTAGCGTCTACGAGCAGTACTTC
>TRBJ2-7|TRBV7-8|once|TRBD1
CASSLVGTGEQYF
TGTGCCAGCAGCTTAGTAGGGACAGGGGAGCAGTACTTC
>TRBJ2-2|TRBV10-1|.|.
CASVRGSTGELFF
TGCGCCAGCGTGCGGGGTTCGACCGGGGAGCTGTTTTTT
>TRBJ2-3|TRBV24-1|.|TRBD2
CATSDPKTSGVTQYF
TGTGCCACCAGTGATCCCAAGACTAGCGGGGTTACGCAGTATTTT
>TRBJ2-4|TRBV28|.|TRBD1
CASSRPGQGVVNIQYF
TGTGCCAGCAGTCGCCCGGGACAGGGGGTTGTAAACATTCAGTACTTC
>TRBJ1-1|TRBV3-1/TRBV3-2|.|.
CASSQKTEAFF
TGTGCCAGCAGCCAGAAGACAGAAGCTTTCTTT
>TRBJ1-2|TRBV27|.|.
CASSPRGNYGYTF
TGTGCCAGCAGCCCCCGGGGAAACTATGGCTACACCTTC
>TRBJ2-7|TRBV18|.|.
CASSPPTGLATSEQYF
TGTGCCAGCTCACCACCCACGGGTCTAGCGACTTCCGAGCAGTACTTC
>TRBJ2-5|TRBV4-3|.|.
CASSQFGRTRGAETQYF
TGCGCCAGCAGCCAATTTGGGCGGACTAGGGGGGCGGAGACCCAGTACTTC
>TRBJ2-3|TRBV5-4|once|TRBD1
CASSPDPGDRGDAQYF
TGTGCCAGCAGCCCGGACCCTGGGGACAGGGGGGATGCGCAGTATTTT
>TRBJ2-3|TRBV7-9|.|.
CASSQGDPLDTQYF
TGTGCCAGCAGTCAAGGGGATCCGCTGGATACGCAGTATTTT
>TRBJ1-5|TRBV18|.|.
CASSPPTGPRGPQHF
TGTGCCAGCTCACCACCGACAGGTCCTAGAGGGCCCCAGCATTTT
>TRBJ2-7|TRBV28|.|TRBD1
CASSRGQGDPTGTYEQYF
TGTGCCAGCAGTCGTGGACAGGGGGATCCTACGGGTACCTACGAGCAGTACTTC
>TRBJ2-1|TRBV15|.|TRBD2
CATSTRSGSSYNEQFF
TGTGCCACCAGCACCCGTAGCGGGAGCTCCTACAATGAGCAGTTCTTC
>TRBJ1-6|TRBV10-2|.|.
CASSEVSSYNSPLHF
TGCGCCAGCAGCGAGGTTAGCTCCTATAATTCACCCCTCCACTTT
>TRBJ2-7|TRBV30|.|TRBD2
CAWSLAGAYEQYF
TGTGCCTGGAGTCTAGCGGGAGCATACGAGCAGTACTTC
>TRBJ2-7|TRBV20-1|.|.
CSASPPGAAGSPYEQYF
TGCAGTGCTAGTCCCCCCGGTGCAGCGGGTTCCCCCTACGAGCAGTACTTC
>TRBJ2-5|TRBV6-6|.|.
CASSYRGGETQYF
TGTGCCAGCAGTTACAGGGGGGGTGAGACCCAGTACTTC
>TRBJ2-2|TRBV6-2/TRBV6-3|.|TRBD2
CASSYSLWTRHYTGELFF
TGTGCCAGCAGTTACTCGCTGTGGACTAGGCACTACACCGGGGAGCTGTTTTTT
>TRBJ1-3|TRBV27|few|.
CASRMTGGNTIYF
TGTGCCAGCAGGATGACGGGGGGAAACACCATATATTTT
>TRBJ2-7|TRBV6-2/TRBV6-3|.|TRBD1
CASSPRGQGAYEQYF
TGTGCCAGCAGTCCCCGCGGACAGGGTGCCTACGAGCAGTACTTC
>TRBJ1-1|TRBV30|.|TRBD1
CAWSAGTGKWNTEAFF
TGTGCCTGGAGCGCCGGGACAGGGAAATGGAACACTGAAGCTTTCTTT
>TRBJ1-2|TRBV7-3|once|.
CASSSLPDYGYTF
TGTGCCAGCAGCTCCCTCCCAGACTATGGCTACACCTTC
>TRBJ1-5|TRBV4-2|.|.
CASSQGSTSQPQHF
TGTGCCAGCAGCCAAGGATCAACAAGTCAGCCCCAGCATTTT